This T cell receptor (beta chain) stems from a study of T cell clonotyping in hematopoietic cell transplantation. Time point denoted: recipient sample about 28 days before transplant, after cytoreduction. Repertoires were generated with immunoSEQ multiplex PCR, while TCRdb's copy carries only in-frame clones and drops some. Of tens of thousands of clones listed, 90% to 96% are singletons. The TCR sequence derives from a woman in her forties or fifties with acute myeloid leukemia. Some clones in this sample may be carry-over from other donors' samples. This sample comprised peripheral blood mononuclear cells, obtained before stem cell transplant.

This chain's CDR3 is CAIGAGTTYEQYF. CDR3 nucleotides: TGTGCCATCGGTGCCGGGACTACCTACGAGCAGTACTTC. The rearrangement links TRBV10-3 to TRBJ2-7; TRBD2 matches at 7 bases. The CDR3 spans 13 residues. Per germline, CDR1 ENHRY and CDR2 SYGVKD. V shed 8 bases, J shed 2 bases, and the junction held 6 bases outside the gene matches.